These 25 T cell receptor beta chains originate from one sample sequenced in a study of identical twins. TCRdb fed the 5' RACE reads into MiXCR, producing one record per CDR3 protein. The table lists 250,000 to 300,000 distinct CDR3 sequences, roughly 8.6% of them singletons. These same data were also listed under a study on yellow fever vaccine responses in identical twins.

The sequenced material came from CD8+ T cells sorted from blood. The source is a woman in her late teens or twenties in good health.

This rearrangement joins TRBV15 to TRBJ2-3, with D possibly matching TRBD1 (6 bases). The CDR3 totals 16 residues. Germline V gene sequence: CDR1 LNHNV, CDR2 YYDKDF (reference sequence). V lost 2 bases and J 2 bases, leaving 14 bases between the germline ends. CDR3 loop: CATSRTRQEITDTQYF. CDR3 coding DNA: TGTGCCACCAGCAGAACCCGACAGGAGATCACAGATACGCAGTATTTT.

The chain joins TRBV23-1 to TRBJ2-7; D may match TRBD1 or TRBD2 (6 bases each). TRBV23-1 is an ORF, with its function uncertain. The germline V and J ends were trimmed by 0 bases and 1 base, with 16 bases remaining between them. There are 17 residues in the CDR3. The CDR3 DNA sequence: TGCGCCAGCAGTCAATCGGGGGGACAAAAATTTTCCTACGAGCAGTACTTC. Residues: CASSQSGGQKFSYEQYF.

This clonotype was seen repeatedly, ten times or more. The rearrangement joins TRBV7-6 to TRBJ2-7; TRBD2 matches 12 bases. Germline V gene data show CDR1 as SGHVS and CDR2 as FNYEAQ. The CDR3 length is 16 residues. J was trimmed by 4 bases and V by 6 bases; bases with no gene match: 10. CDR3 bases: TGTGCCAGCAGTTTCGAGACTAGCGGGAGTACTTACGAGCAGTACTTC. It specifies CASSFETSGSTYEQYF. The full variable domain, rest sourced from reference TRBV7-6 and TRBJ2-7, is GAGVSQSPRYKVTKRGQDVALRCDPISGHVSLYWYRQALGQGPEFLTYFNYEAQQDKSGLPNDRFSAERPEGSISTLTIQRTEQRDSAMYRCASSFETSGSTYEQYFGPGTRLTVT.

This clonotype was picked up many times. The J gene is TRBJ2-7, the V gene TRBV4-3; D unclear. The V end lost 3 bases, the J end lost 2 bases, and 11 bases lay between the germline ends. Germline CDR1 reads LGHNA; CDR2 reads YSLEER. The CDR3 runs 14 residues. As DNA, the CDR3 is TGCGCCAGCAGCCATTCCGGGCTCACCTACGAGCAGTACTTC. Translation: CASSHSGLTYEQYF.

This clonotype has more than one count but fewer than ten. The chain is built from TRBV15 and TRBJ2-7, with D maybe TRBD1 (6 bases). Looked up from germline, CDR1 is LNHNV and CDR2 is YYDKDF (reference sequence). The V end lost 2 bases, the J end lost 6 bases, and 14 bases lay between the germline ends. This CDR3 spans 14 amino acids. The chain's CDR3 is CATSRTTGSGEQYF. The CDR3 bases are TGTGCCACCAGCAGAACGACAGGCTCGGGCGAGCAGTACTTC.

This clonotype was seen a few times. The chain combines TRBV19 with TRBJ1-1; possibly TRBD1 for D (6 bases). Germline loops: CDR1 LNHDA, CDR2 SQIVND (reference sequence). The CDR3 runs to 13 residues. Trimming removed 8 bases from V and 0 bases from J, with 10 bases in between. CDR3 DNA: TGTGCCAGTGTGGACAGTATGAACACTGAAGCTTTCTTT. This translates into CASVDSMNTEAFF.

This clonotype was counted many times. Here the CDR3 DNA reads TGCGCCAGCAGCTACGGGACAGGGTACGAGCAGTACTTC. Residues: CASSYGTGYEQYF. The chain is built from TRBV5-1 and TRBJ2-7; 9 nucleotides align to TRBD1. This CDR3 is 13 amino acids long. The J segment lost 4 bases and the V segment lost 3 bases, leaving 2 bases of the junction unmatched. Germline V lookup: CDR1 SGHRS, CDR2 YFSETQ.

The chain employs TRBV15 and TRBJ2-3, with D hard to call. The germline V gene has CDR1 LNHNV and CDR2 YYDKDF (reference sequence). V gave up 0 bases and J gave up 2 bases, with 6 bases separating them. The CDR3 has 14 residues. The CDR3 region is CATSRDANTDTQYF. CDR3 in DNA: TGTGCCACCAGCAGAGATGCGAACACAGATACGCAGTATTTT.

V gene TRBV25-1 combines with J gene TRBJ2-5, with TRBD2 matching 12 bases. This CDR3 is 16 amino acids long. Unmatched junction bases numbered 10, after V lost 6 bases and J lost 5 bases. Germline loops: CDR1 MGHDK, CDR2 SYGVNS. CDR3 sequence reads: CASRGRTSGDRETQYF. The DNA for the CDR3 is TGTGCCAGCAGGGGTAGGACTAGCGGGGACCGGGAGACCCAGTACTTC.

This clonotype has ten or more counts. This chain connects TRBV5-1 to TRBJ2-3; 13 positions match TRBD2. Germline assignment: CDR1 SGHRS and CDR2 YFSETQ. The V and J ends lost 4 bases and 3 bases, in that order; junction bases with no gene match: 8. This CDR3 spans 17 amino acids. The CDR3 sequence is CASSPGLAGDVTDTQYF. CDR3 DNA: TGCGCCAGCAGCCCCGGACTAGCGGGAGATGTGACAGATACGCAGTATTTT. Supplemented by reference TRBV5-1 and TRBJ2-3, the full variable domain reads KAGVTQTPRYLIKTRGQQVTLSCSPISGHRSVSWYQQTPGQGLQFLFEYFSETQRNKGNFPGRFSGRQFSNSRSEMNVSTLELGDSALYLCASSPGLAGDVTDTQYFGPGTRLTVL.

This clonotype turned up a few times. The rearrangement uses TRBV10-3 and TRBJ2-2; 9 positions match TRBD1. The J segment lost 6 bases and the V segment lost 3 bases, leaving 5 bases of the junction unmatched. There are 15 residues in the CDR3. Germline lookup yields CDR1 ENHRY and CDR2 SYGVKD. The CDR3 DNA reads TGTGCCATCAGTGACCGGGACAGGGTCTCCGGGGAGCTGTTTTTT. It specifies CAISDRDRVSGELFF.

V is TRBV19 and J is TRBJ1-1, with 8 bases that match TRBD1. Germline V gene sequence: CDR1 LNHDA, CDR2 SQIVND (reference sequence). V lost 5 bases, J lost 5 bases, and 16 bases stayed unmatched. The CDR3 has 17 amino acids. The CDR3 is CASSVTGTGPGNTEAFF. The CDR3 nucleotides are TGTGCCAGTAGTGTAACCGGGACAGGCCCTGGGAATACTGAAGCTTTCTTT.

This clonotype was recorded at least ten times. This rearrangement joins TRBV12-3 or TRBV12-4 to TRBJ2-5; D unclear. The CDR3 has 14 amino acids. Deletions cut 2 bases from V and 2 bases from J, with 9 bases between. The CDR3 is CASSLIELQETQYF. The CDR3 DNA is TGTGCCAGCAGTTTAATAGAACTGCAAGAGACCCAGTACTTC.

This clonotype occurred a few times. V and J are TRBV11-2 and TRBJ1-1, with D possibly matching TRBD1 (5 bases). The germline V gene has CDR1 SGHAT and CDR2 FQNNGV. This CDR3 has 15 residues. The V end was cut by 0 bases, the J end by 6 bases, with 14 bases between. CDR3 sequence: CASSLDFQGKPEAFF. The CDR3 nucleotides read TGTGCCAGCAGCTTAGATTTCCAGGGCAAGCCTGAAGCTTTCTTT.

This clonotype showed up many times. This chain connects TRBV20-1 to TRBJ2-3, with 7 bases fitting TRBD2. The CDR3 totals 19 residues. Unmatched junction bases numbered 20, after V lost 3 bases and J lost 2 bases. Per the germline V gene, CDR1 is DFQATT and CDR2 is SNEGSKA (reference sequence). CDR3 DNA sequence: TGCAGTGCTAGGACGAAAGGGGCGGGAGAGACCTTTTTCACAGATACGCAGTATTTT. Encoded protein: CSARTKGAGETFFTDTQYF.

This chain uses TRBV20-1 with TRBJ2-1, with TRBD2 matching 9 bases. With 3 bases clipped from V and 4 bases from J, the junction kept 7 bases outside the gene matches. The V gene's germline CDR1 is DFQATT and CDR2 SNEGSKA (reference sequence). The CDR3 covers 15 residues. The CDR3 DNA reads as TGCAGTGCTAGTCCTCCTAGCGGGGTATACAATGAGCAGTTCTTC. Protein: CSASPPSGVYNEQFF.

This chain connects TRBV29-1 to TRBJ1-1; D gene unclear. The germline V gene encodes CDR1 SQVTM and CDR2 ANQGSEA. Trimming took 3 bases from V and 4 from J, leaving 6 bases between them. The CDR3 covers 11 residues. The CDR3 here is CSVEEFTEAFF. The CDR3 DNA reads TGCAGCGTTGAGGAGTTCACTGAAGCTTTCTTT.

The genes are TRBV4-1 and TRBJ2-3; D is unresolved. V was shortened by 2 bases and J by 1 base, with 7 bases between the two germline ends. CDR1 is MGHRA, CDR2 YSYEKL, per germline. The CDR3 length is 14 residues. CDR3 protein: CASSQSPRTDTQYF. The CDR3 coding sequence is TGCGCCAGCAGCCAAAGTCCGCGCACAGATACGCAGTATTTT.

This clonotype came up many times. The chain employs TRBV7-9 and TRBJ2-5; no definite D call. Looked up from germline, CDR1 is SEHNR and CDR2 is FQNEAQ (reference sequence). V lost 3 bases and J 2 bases, leaving 10 bases between the germline ends. The CDR3 totals 14 residues. CDR3 coding DNA: TGTGCCAGCAGCTTGTCAACGCCACAAGAGACCCAGTACTTC. This translates into CASSLSTPQETQYF.

The sample holds a few counts of this clonotype. This chain joins TRBV9 and TRBJ2-5; tentative D call: TRBD1 (6 bases). This CDR3 contains 16 residues. Germline loops: CDR1 SGDLS, CDR2 YYNGEE. Trimming took off 1 base at V and 2 bases at J, with 15 bases between the two ends. The CDR3 loop reads CASSVTPLGQQETQYF. The CDR3 nucleotides read TGTGCCAGCAGCGTAACCCCCTTGGGACAACAAGAGACCCAGTACTTC.

This clonotype has only a few counts. The rearrangement joins TRBV6-4 to TRBJ2-1, with 8 bases fitting TRBD1. Germline lookup yields CDR1 MRHNA and CDR2 SNTAGT. The CDR3 has 17 amino acids. V gave up 6 bases and J gave up 0 bases; unmatched junction bases: 10. The CDR3 loop is CASSSTTGAVSYNEQFF. CDR3 in DNA: TGTGCCAGCAGCTCCACGACAGGGGCGGTCTCCTACAATGAGCAGTTCTTC.

This clonotype was counted many times. The chain recombines TRBV3-1 with TRBJ2-5, with D unclear. Germline-derived CDR1 and CDR2 are LGHDT and YNNKEL (reference sequence). This CDR3 contains 14 residues. Trimming removed 0 bases at V and 5 bases at J, with 10 bases between. This CDR3 reads CASSQEVARETQYF. The DNA for the CDR3 is TGTGCCAGCAGCCAAGAAGTGGCGCGGGAGACCCAGTACTTC.

V gene TRBV7-6 combines with J gene TRBJ1-2; TRBD1 agrees at 9 bases. Trimming at V came to 1 base and at J to 1 base, leaving 7 bases not matched to a gene. The CDR3 contains 17 residues. Germline loops: CDR1 SGHVS, CDR2 FNYEAQ. The CDR3 sequence: CASSLEQGAIHNYGYTF. DNA for the CDR3: TGTGCCAGCAGCTTAGAACAGGGGGCGATTCATAACTATGGCTACACCTTC.

This clonotype showed up many times. The V gene is TRBV4-3, the J gene TRBJ2-1; no definite D call. This CDR3 comprises 15 residues. Germline-derived CDR1 and CDR2 are LGHNA and YSLEER. V shed 0 bases and J shed 0 bases, with 6 bases lying between them. CDR3 residues: CASSQDLTSYNEQFF. CDR3 DNA: TGCGCCAGCAGCCAAGATTTGACCTCCTACAATGAGCAGTTCTTC.

This clonotype was found many times. The DNA of the CDR3 is TGTGCCAGCAGTTTTGGACCGGGACGGTTCTACGAGCAGTACTTC. Translating gives CASSFGPGRFYEQYF. The J gene is TRBJ2-7, the V gene TRBV12-3 or TRBV12-4; possibly TRBD1 or TRBD2 for D (5 bases each). The CDR3 consists of 15 residues. V shed 3 bases and J shed 3 bases, with 15 bases lying between them.